The present entry profiles one TCR beta chain with its context. The sample comes from a study of response to subunit inactivated influenza vaccine. Between the trimmed V and J ends, which lost 4 bases and 0 bases, there was a span of 16 bases. The CDR3 runs 17 residues. TCRdb re-analysed the RT-PCR reads in MiXCR, keeping a single row per CDR3 protein. Counted here are roughly 620,000 distinct CDR3 sequences, around 10% occurring once; the ten biggest clones make up approximately 11%. This sample was shared with a second study, whose subject was T cells expressing NK-cell markers. That investigation notes: TCR beta cDNA was generated via 5'RACE template switching incorporating UMIs. With an anti-gamma-delta TCR antibody, sorting in several experiments was kept to alpha-beta TCR T cells.

The sequencing here drew on PBMCs from blood, taken on the day of vaccination. This TCR derives from a man aged 50 to 59 who received an inactivated influenza vaccine. The chain joins TRBV12-3 or TRBV12-4 to TRBJ2-4; D is possibly TRBD1 (6 bases). In DNA form, the CDR3 reads TGTGCCAGCAGTTCCAGGCAGGGGATGAAAGCCAAAAACATTCAGTACTTC. This gives the protein CASSSRQGMKAKNIQYF.